This T cell receptor beta chain was recorded in a study of T cell repertoires in cytomegalovirus infection. Looking at the study overall: CMV infection together with matching HLA type was indicated by public TCR beta signatures. General study findings and limits: Cumulated frequencies of public TCR beta families served to identify carriers of CMV plus the relevant HLA.

MiXCR, applied by TCRdb to the reads, yields one record per CDR3 protein. Of 550,000 to 700,000 distinct CDR3 sequences listed, over 35% were seen once; the top ten hold 48%. CDR1 SGHVT and CDR2 SQSDAQ come from the germline V gene. V was clipped by 5 bases and J by 2 bases, with 10 bases between them. This CDR3 contains 14 residues. This clonotype was detected only once. The antigen remains unidentified. Material: cultured PBMCs, obtained from culture after CMV antigen stimulation. The J gene is TRBJ1-5, the V gene TRBV7-4; D is uncertain. The receptor was isolated from a human donor in good health (CMV status not recorded). Some clones in this sample may be carry-over from other donors' samples. CDR3 loop: CASSKDGGNQPQHF. The CDR3 DNA is TGTGCCAGCAGCAAGGATGGGGGCAATCAGCCCCAGCATTTT.